Shown below are 6 T cell receptor beta chains from a single sample sequenced in a study of T cell responses to AZD1222 COVID-19 vaccine (dated by TCRdb to the early 2020s). Reading the label with the study, this specimen's time point is: about 28 days (+/-7) after the second vaccine dose. The library was produced with the immunoSEQ multiplex PCR assay. Here the immuneACCESS table is served through TCRdb, limited to in-frame sequences with V and J called. Missing clones are a known gap in these copies; in checked studies unresolved V genes cover under half, and the rest lacks a known reason. A total of over 100,000 clones appear in this sample, approximately 87% of them only once. 4.4% of the sample lies in the top ten. This specimen consisted of peripheral blood, obtained 28 days after the second AZD1222 dose. These receptors originate from an adult who received the AZD1222 COVID-19 vaccine.

The chain links TRBV18 to TRBJ2-7; a weak D match, TRBD1 (6 bases). The length of the CDR3 is 17 residues. Germline V CDR1 and CDR2: KGHSH, LQKENI. The V end lost 6 bases, the J end lost 2 bases, and 23 bases lay between the germline ends. CDR3 sequence (DNA): TGTGCCAGCTCGTACGACTGGGACCCAGGGGCCCCCTACGAGCAGTACTTC. It translates to CASSYDWDPGAPYEQYF.

The chain links TRBV30 to TRBJ1-2; possibly TRBD1 for D (5 bases). This CDR3 contains 12 residues. In germline, CDR1 is GTSNPN, CDR2 SVGIG (reference sequence). V gave up 5 bases and J gave up 7 bases, with 14 bases separating them. The CDR3 protein is CAWSRTGGGYTF. CDR3 nucleotide sequence: TGTGCCTGGTCACGGACGGGGGGTGGCTACACCTTC.

In this sample, this clone turned up once. J is TRBJ2-1 and V is TRBV5-4; D uncertain. Trimming took off 5 bases at V and 7 bases at J, with 10 bases between the two ends. Germline CDR1 reads SGHNT; CDR2 reads YYREEE (reference sequence). The CDR3 is 12 amino acids. The DNA for the CDR3 is TGTGCCAGCAGTTCTCCTGGAAATGAGCAGTTCTTC. Its protein product is CASSSPGNEQFF. Using reference TRBV5-4 and TRBJ2-1 for the parts outside the CDR3, the full variable domain is ETGVTQSPTHLIKTRGQQVTLRCSSQSGHNTVSWYQQALGQGPQFIFQYYREEENGRGNFPPRFSGLQFPNYSSELNVNALELDDSALYLCASSSPGNEQFFGPGTRLTVL.

This clone was recorded only once. For the CDR3, the DNA is TGTGCCAGCAGTTTAGGGGTCCAGGGGGGCGTTGAAGCTTTCTTT. Amino acids: CASSLGVQGGVEAFF. The chain has TRBV27 and TRBJ1-1; TRBD1 matches 7 bases. V shed 2 bases, J shed 7 bases, and the junction held 10 bases outside the gene matches. The V gene's germline CDR1 is MNHEY and CDR2 SMNVEV (reference sequence). The CDR3 covers 15 residues.

The V gene is TRBV6-5, the J gene TRBJ1-6, with D perhaps TRBD1 (5 bases). The CDR3 covers 15 residues. Germline CDR1 MNHEY, CDR2 SVGAGI. Trimming removed 5 bases from V and 6 bases from J, with 14 bases in between. The CDR3 is CASSPRDGPNSPLHF. The CDR3 nucleotides read TGTGCCAGCAGTCCACGGGACGGCCCTAATTCACCCCTCCACTTT.

This clone occurred a few times. This chain uses TRBV2 with TRBJ2-2, with D possibly matching TRBD1 (7 bases). Germline V lookup: CDR1 SNHLY, CDR2 FYNNEI. Trimming shortened V by 7 bases and J by 3 bases, and 21 bases separated the two germline ends. This CDR3 is built from 17 residues. The CDR3 bases are TGTGCCAGCAAGGAGGGGGCGGGCCTAGCGCACACCGGGGAGCTGTTTTTT. This encodes CASKEGAGLAHTGELFF. The variable domain in full, completed from reference TRBV2 and TRBJ2-2, reads EPEVTQTPSHQVTQMGQEVILRCVPISNHLYFYWYRQILGQKVEFLVSFYNNEISEKSEIFDDQFSVERPDGSNFTLKIRSTKLEDSAMYFCASKEGAGLAHTGELFFGEGSRLTVL.